What follows describes a single TCR beta chain. Its target is unknown. The sample comes from a study of breast tumors, draining lymph nodes, adjacent tissues. TCRdb reanalysed the multiplex PCR reads using MiXCR and keeps one entry per CDR3 protein. This table has approximately 150,000 distinct CDR3 sequences, about 33% appearing once. The lymph nodes were axillary draining lymph nodes from breast cancer patients. Findings of the study overall: Most tumor T cells seemingly derive from lymph node, then expand in tumor. Tumor and nontumor repertoires were significantly more similar in luminal-like than in basal-like breast cancer.

The CDR3 contains 15 residues. The germline CDR1 and CDR2 sequences are SGHNT and YYREEE (reference sequence). V gave up 4 bases and J gave up 7 bases; unmatched junction bases: 6. Sequencing was performed on axillary lymph node tissue. The genes are TRBV5-4 and TRBJ1-6; 9 bases align to TRBD1. This receptor was taken from a female donor with breast cancer. Some clones in this sample may be carry-over from other donors' samples. The DNA of the CDR3 is TGTGCCAGCAGCCCCGGGACAGGGACCAATTCACCCCTCCACTTT. Translated: CASSPGTGTNSPLHF.